This T cell receptor beta chain was sequenced during a study of blood T cell repertoires in COVID-19. Whole-study context: There were acute and convalescent COVID-19 samples, and they came from the United States, Italy and Spain. Nucleic acid was either cDNA or gDNA, and it came from T cells, B-cell-depleted T cells, or PBMCs.

With V trimmed by 7 bases and J by 1 base, 6 bases remained unmatched. From germline, CDR1 is MGHDK and CDR2 SYGVNS. CDR3 length: 15 amino acids. Assay used: immunoSEQ multiplex PCR; TCRdb lists only in-frame clones, some missing. The sample lists just over 25,000 clones; around 87% were seen once. The sequenced sample was peripheral blood. The receptor comes from an older man with acute or convalescent COVID-19. V gene TRBV25-1 combines with J gene TRBJ1-1, with 10 bases aligning to TRBD1. The CDR3 reads CASNRQGAANTEAFF. CDR3 nucleotide sequence: TGTGCCAGCAACAGACAGGGGGCGGCGAACACTGAAGCTTTCTTT.